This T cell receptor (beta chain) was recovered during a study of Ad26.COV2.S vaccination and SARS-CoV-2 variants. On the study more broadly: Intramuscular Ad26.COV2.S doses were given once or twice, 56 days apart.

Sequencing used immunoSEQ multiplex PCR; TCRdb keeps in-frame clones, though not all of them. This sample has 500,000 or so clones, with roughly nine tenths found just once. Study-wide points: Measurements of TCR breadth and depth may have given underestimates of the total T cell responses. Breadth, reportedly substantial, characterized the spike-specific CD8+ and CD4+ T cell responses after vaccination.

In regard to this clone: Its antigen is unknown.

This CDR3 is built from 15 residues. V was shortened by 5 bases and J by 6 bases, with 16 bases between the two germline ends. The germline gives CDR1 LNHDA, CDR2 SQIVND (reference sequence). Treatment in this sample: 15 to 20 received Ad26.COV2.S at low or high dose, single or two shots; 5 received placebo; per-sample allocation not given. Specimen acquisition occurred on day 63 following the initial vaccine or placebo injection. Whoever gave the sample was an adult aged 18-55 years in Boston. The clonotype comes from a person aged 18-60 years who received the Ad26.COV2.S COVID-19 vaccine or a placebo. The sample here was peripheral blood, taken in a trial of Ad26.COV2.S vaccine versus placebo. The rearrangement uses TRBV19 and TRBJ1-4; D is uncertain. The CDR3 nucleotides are TGTGCCAGTAGTTTCTCCGGGGAGGCGCATGAAAAACTGTTTTTT. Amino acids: CASSFSGEAHEKLFF. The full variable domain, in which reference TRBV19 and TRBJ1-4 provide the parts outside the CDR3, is DGGITQSPKYLFRKEGQNVTLSCEQNLNHDAMYWYRQDPGQGLRLIYYSQIVNDFQKGDIAEGYSVSREKKESFPLTVTSAQKNPTAFYLCASSFSGEAHEKLFFGSGTQLSVL.